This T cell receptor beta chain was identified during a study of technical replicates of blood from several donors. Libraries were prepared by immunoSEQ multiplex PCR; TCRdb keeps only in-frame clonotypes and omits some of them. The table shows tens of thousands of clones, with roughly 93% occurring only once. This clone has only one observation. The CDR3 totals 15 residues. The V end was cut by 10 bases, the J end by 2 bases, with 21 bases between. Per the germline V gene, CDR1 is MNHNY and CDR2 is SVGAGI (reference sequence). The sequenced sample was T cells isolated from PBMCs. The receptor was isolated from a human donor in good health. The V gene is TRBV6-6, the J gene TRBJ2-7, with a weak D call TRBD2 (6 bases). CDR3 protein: CATQRVATPAYEQYF. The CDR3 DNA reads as TGTGCCACCCAGCGGGTCGCGACACCCGCCTACGAGCAGTACTTC.